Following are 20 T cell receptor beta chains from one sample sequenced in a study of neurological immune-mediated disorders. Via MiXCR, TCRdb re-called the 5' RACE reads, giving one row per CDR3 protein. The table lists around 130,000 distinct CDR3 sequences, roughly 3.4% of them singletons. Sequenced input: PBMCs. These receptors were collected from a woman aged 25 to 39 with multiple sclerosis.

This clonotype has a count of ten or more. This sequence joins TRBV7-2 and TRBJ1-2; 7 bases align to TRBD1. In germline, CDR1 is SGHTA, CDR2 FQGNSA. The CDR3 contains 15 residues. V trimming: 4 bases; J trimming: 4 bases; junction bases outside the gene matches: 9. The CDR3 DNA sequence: TGTGCCAGCAGCTCAAACTACAGGGGACCCTATGGCTACACCTTC. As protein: CASSSNYRGPYGYTF.

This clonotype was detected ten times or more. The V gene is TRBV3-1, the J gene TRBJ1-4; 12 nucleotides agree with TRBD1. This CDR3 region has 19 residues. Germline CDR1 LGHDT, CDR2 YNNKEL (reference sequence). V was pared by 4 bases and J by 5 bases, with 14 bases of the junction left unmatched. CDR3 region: CASSPYPGTGGAPNEKLFF. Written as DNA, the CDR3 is TGTGCCAGCAGCCCCTACCCCGGGACAGGGGGCGCCCCGAATGAAAAACTGTTTTTT.

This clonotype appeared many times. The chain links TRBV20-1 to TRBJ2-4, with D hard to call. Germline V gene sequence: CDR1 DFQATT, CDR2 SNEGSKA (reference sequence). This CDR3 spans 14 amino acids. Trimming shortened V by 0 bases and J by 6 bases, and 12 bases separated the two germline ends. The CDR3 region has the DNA TGCAGTGCTAGAGATCAAAGGAACGGAAACATTCAGTACTTC. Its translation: CSARDQRNGNIQYF.

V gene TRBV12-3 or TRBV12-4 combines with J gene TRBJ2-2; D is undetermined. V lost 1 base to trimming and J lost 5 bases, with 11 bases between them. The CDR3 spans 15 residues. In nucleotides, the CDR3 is TGTGCCAGCAGTTTAGGGGCTACTACTACCGGGGAGCTGTTTTTT. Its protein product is CASSLGATTTGELFF.

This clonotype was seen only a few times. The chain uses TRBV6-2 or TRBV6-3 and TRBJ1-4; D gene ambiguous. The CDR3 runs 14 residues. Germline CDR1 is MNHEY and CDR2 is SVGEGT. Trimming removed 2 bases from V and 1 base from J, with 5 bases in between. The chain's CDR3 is CASSYDGTNEKLFF. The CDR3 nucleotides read TGTGCCAGCAGTTACGACGGAACTAATGAAAAACTGTTTTTT.

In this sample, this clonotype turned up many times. This chain's CDR3 is CASSYQPGLNTEAFF. CDR3 in DNA: TGTGCCAGCAGTTATCAACCGGGACTGAACACTGAAGCTTTCTTT. The chain recombines TRBV7-2 with TRBJ1-1; a weak D match, TRBD1 (5 bases). Germline CDR1 and CDR2: SGHTA and FQGNSA. The CDR3 extends over 15 amino acids. V was pared by 6 bases and J by 0 bases, with 14 bases between.

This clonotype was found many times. The CDR3 region has the DNA TGTGCCAGCAGCCAAGATGGCGTGGGCACCGGGGAGCTGTTTTTT. The encoded protein is CASSQDGVGTGELFF. V gene TRBV14 combines with J gene TRBJ2-2; D gene ambiguous. V lost 0 bases to trimming and J lost 4 bases, with 9 bases between them. The CDR3 is 15 residues long. From germline, CDR1 is SGHDN and CDR2 FVKESK.

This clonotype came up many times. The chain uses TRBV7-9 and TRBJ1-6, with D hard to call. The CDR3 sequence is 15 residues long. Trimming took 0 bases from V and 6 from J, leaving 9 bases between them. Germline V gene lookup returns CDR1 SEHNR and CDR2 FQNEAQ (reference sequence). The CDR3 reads CASSLALGPNSPLHF. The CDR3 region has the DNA TGTGCCAGCAGCTTAGCGTTGGGTCCTAATTCACCCCTCCACTTT.

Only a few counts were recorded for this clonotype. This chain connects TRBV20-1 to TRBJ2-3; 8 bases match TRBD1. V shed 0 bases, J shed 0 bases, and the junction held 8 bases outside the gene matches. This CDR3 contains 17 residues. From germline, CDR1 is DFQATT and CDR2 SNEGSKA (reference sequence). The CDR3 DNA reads TGCAGTGCTAGAGACGACAGGGGCCGACTTAGCACAGATACGCAGTATTTT. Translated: CSARDDRGRLSTDTQYF.

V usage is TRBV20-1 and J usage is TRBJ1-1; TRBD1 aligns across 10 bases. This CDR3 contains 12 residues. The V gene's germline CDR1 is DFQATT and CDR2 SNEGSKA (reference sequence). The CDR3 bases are TGCAGCCGGACAGGGGGAAACACTGAAGCTTTCTTT. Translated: CSRTGGNTEAFF.

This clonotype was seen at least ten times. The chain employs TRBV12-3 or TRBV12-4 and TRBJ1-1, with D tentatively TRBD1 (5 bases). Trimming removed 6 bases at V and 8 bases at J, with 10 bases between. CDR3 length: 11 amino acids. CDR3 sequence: CASRLGTEAFF. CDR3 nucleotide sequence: TGTGCCAGCAGACTCGGGACGGAAGCTTTCTTT.

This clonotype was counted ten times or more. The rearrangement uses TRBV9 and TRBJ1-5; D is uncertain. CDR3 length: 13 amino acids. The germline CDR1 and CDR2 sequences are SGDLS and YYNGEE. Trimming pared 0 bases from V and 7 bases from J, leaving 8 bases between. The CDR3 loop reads CASSVGERQPQHF. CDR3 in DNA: TGTGCCAGCAGCGTAGGGGAGCGCCAGCCCCAGCATTTT.

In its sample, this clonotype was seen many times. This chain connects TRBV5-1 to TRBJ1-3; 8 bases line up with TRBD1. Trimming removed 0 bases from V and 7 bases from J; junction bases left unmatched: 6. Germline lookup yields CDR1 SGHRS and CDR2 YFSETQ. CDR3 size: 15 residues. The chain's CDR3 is CASSLERQGTNTIYF. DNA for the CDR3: TGCGCCAGCAGCTTGGAGCGACAGGGGACGAACACCATATATTTT.

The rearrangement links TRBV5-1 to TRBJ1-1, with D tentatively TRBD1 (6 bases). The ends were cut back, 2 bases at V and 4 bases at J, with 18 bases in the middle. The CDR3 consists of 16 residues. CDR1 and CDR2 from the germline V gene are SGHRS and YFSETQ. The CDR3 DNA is TGCGCCAGCAGCTTTTCGGACAGAAGAGTTAGCACTGAAGCTTTCTTT. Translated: CASSFSDRRVSTEAFF. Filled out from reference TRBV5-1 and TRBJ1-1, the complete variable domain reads KAGVTQTPRYLIKTRGQQVTLSCSPISGHRSVSWYQQTPGQGLQFLFEYFSETQRNKGNFPGRFSGRQFSNSRSEMNVSTLELGDSALYLCASSFSDRRVSTEAFFGQGTRLTVV.

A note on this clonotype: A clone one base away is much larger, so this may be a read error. CDR3 protein: CSARGKRSQPQHF. The CDR3 DNA is TGCAGTGCGAGGGGAAAGCGGTCTCAGCCCCAGCATTTT. This chain connects TRBV20-1 to TRBJ1-5; possible D gene TRBD1, 5 bases. This CDR3 comprises 13 residues. The V gene lost 6 bases and the J gene lost 6 bases, with 15 bases spanning the gap. In germline, CDR1 is DFQATT, CDR2 SNEGSKA (reference sequence).

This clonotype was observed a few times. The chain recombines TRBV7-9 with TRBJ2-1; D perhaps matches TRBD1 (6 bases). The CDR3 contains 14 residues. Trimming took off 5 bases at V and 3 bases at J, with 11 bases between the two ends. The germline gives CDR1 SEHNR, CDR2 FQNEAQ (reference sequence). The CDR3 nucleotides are TGTGCCAGCAGCAGGGGGATAGGCTACAATGAGCAGTTCTTC. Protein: CASSRGIGYNEQFF.

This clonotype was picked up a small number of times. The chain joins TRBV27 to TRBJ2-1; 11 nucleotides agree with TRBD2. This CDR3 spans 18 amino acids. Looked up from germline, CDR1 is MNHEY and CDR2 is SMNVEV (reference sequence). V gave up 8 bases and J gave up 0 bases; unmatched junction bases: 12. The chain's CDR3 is CASRGLADFRSSYNEQFF. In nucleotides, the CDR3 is TGTGCCAGCCGGGGACTAGCGGACTTCAGGAGCTCCTACAATGAGCAGTTCTTC.

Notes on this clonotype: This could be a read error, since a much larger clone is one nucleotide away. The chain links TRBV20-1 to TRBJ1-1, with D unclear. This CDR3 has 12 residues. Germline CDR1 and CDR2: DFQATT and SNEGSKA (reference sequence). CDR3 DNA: TGCAGTGCAAAGGGATGGGGAACTGCAGCTTTCTTT. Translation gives CSAKGWGTAAFF.

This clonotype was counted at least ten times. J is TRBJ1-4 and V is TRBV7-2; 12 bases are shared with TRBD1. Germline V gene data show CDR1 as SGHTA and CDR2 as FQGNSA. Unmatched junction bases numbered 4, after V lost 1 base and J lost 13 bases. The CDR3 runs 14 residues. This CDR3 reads CASSLVGTGGILFF. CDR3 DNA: TGTGCCAGCAGCTTAGTTGGGACAGGGGGCATACTGTTTTTT.

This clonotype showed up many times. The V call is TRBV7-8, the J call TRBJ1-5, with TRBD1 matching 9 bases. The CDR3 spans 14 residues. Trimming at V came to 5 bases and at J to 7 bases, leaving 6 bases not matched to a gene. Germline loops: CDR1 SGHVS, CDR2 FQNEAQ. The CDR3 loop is CASSQDRGLQPQHF. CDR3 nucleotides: TGTGCCAGCAGCCAGGACAGGGGTTTACAGCCCCAGCATTTT.